This TCR beta chain was retrieved from a study of control samples from healthy donors and cancer patients (dated by TCRdb to about 2020). Note on this clone: Its antigen is unknown. No quality values exist for individual bases; no much larger clone is one base distant.

The CDR3 numbers 16 residues from cysteine through phenylalanine. The CDR3 DNA has 48 bases and is translated from base 1. Via the germline V gene, CDR1 is MGHRA and CDR2 YSYEKL. Germline trimming: 2 bases from V, 6 bases from J; junction bases outside gene matches: 8. Library generation was performed with the immunoSEQ multiplex PCR assay. Not all clones reach the TCRdb copy of this immuneACCESS table, which keeps in-frame sequences only. Checked studies attribute under half of the gap to unresolved V genes and leave the rest unexplained. In this sample the table shows some 77,000 clones, 85% to 90% of which occur a single time. In total, the top ten clones hold 6% to 9.5% of the sample.

The receptor was isolated from a woman aged 55-69 years in good health. The V gene is TRBV4-1 and the J gene is TRBJ1-1; 11 junctional bases match TRBD1. What was sequenced was blood. The CDR3 amino acid sequence is: CASSQPTRTGGSEAFF. The bases are TGCGCCAGCAGCCAACCAACCCGGACAGGGGGCTCTGAAGCTTTCTTT.